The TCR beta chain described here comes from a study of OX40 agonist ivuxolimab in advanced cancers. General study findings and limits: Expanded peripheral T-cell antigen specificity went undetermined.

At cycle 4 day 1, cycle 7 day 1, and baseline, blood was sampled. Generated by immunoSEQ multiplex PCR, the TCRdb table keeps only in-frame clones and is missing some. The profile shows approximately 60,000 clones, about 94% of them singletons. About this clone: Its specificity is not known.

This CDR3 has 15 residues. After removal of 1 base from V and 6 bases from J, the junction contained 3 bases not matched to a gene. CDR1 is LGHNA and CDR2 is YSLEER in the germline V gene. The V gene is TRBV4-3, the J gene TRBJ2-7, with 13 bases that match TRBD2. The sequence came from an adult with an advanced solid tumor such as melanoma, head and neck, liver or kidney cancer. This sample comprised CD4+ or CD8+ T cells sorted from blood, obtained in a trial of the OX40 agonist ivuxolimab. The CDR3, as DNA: TGCGCCAGCAGCCAAGGACTAGCGGGAGGAGGCGAGCAGTACTTC. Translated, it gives CASSQGLAGGGEQYF.